The source of this T cell receptor beta chain is a study of blood T cells in healthy people across ages. Notes on the study in general: Higher diversity and more naive CD4+ cells were features of long-lived donors, compared to aged donors. Considered underestimates were the diversity estimates obtained from one million T cells. Among T cells, TCR beta diversity per million cells dropped roughly linearly as age rose.

Comment on this clonotype: Its antigen is still unknown.

A second PCR of 7 to 11 cycles used a sample-barcoded 5' primer and a J-beta primer mix. TCRdb recomputed calls from the 5' RACE reads with MiXCR, one row per CDR3 protein. The data contain more than 800,000 distinct CDR3 sequences, about 28% of them singletons. Each sample used at least 6 million PBMCs. Germline assignment: CDR1 KGHSH and CDR2 LQKENI. Deletions cut 11 bases from V and 0 bases from J, with 18 bases between. This CDR3 has 15 residues. The material sequenced was blood. The source is a woman aged 80 or older in good health. This chain uses TRBV18 with TRBJ2-3, with D perhaps given as TRBD1 or TRBD2 (5 bases each). The CDR3 sequence: CAGSPGWGSTDTQYF. CDR3 in DNA: TGTGCCGGTTCACCAGGCTGGGGGAGCACAGATACGCAGTATTTT.